This T cell receptor (beta chain) is drawn from a study of Graves' ophthalmopathy and Graves' hyperthyroidism. This CDR3 comprises 14 residues. V trimming: 3 bases; J trimming: 5 bases; junction bases outside the gene matches: 7. The authors amplified TCR beta CDR3 regions, and they did so from RNA transcripts for repertoire sequencing. HTBI primers primed a first-round RT-PCR, and a second-round multiplex PCR followed. TCRdb re-called the multiplex PCR reads through MiXCR, storing one row per CDR3 protein. Of roughly 350,000 distinct CDR3 sequences in the sample, about 18% were seen once. A diagnosis was made from clinical symptoms together with serum thyroxine, TRAb, thyroid ultrasound and orbital computed tomography. Study outcomes and limitations: For separating ophthalmopathy from stable hyperthyroidism, a 13-signature model gave 87.88% sensitivity and 81.08% specificity.

Regarding this clonotype: Antigen unknown.

The receptor was isolated from an adult woman with stable Graves' hyperthyroidism. This chain links TRBV12-3 or TRBV12-4 with TRBJ2-7, with 7 positions matching TRBD2. The sequenced sample was peripheral blood. The CDR3 DNA reads TGTGCCAGCAGTTTGAATGCGGGAGAAAACGAGCAGTACTTC. It encodes CASSLNAGENEQYF.